This TCR beta chain was captured in a study of breast tumors, draining lymph nodes, adjacent tissues. Study observations and caveats: Compared with lymph nodes, tumors were less diverse; compared with nontumor tissue, more. Most tumor T cells seemingly derive from lymph node, then expand in tumor. That most tumor T cells come from lymph nodes remained unproven.

The lymph nodes were axillary draining lymph nodes from breast cancer patients. MiXCR, run by TCRdb on the multiplex PCR reads, gives a single entry per CDR3 protein. This sample has 200,000 or so distinct CDR3 sequences; approximately 30% occur once, and the top ten carry approximately 4.5%. This clonotype was observed many times. The antigen remains undetermined. This TCR came from a female donor with breast cancer. Some clones in this sample may be carry-over from other donors' samples. Sequences were obtained from axillary lymph node tissue.

In DNA, the CDR3 is TGTGCCACCCCTTGGGGGGCCCACTCGCGCGAGCAGTACTTC. Translation: CATPWGAHSREQYF. The rearrangement links TRBV24-1 to TRBJ2-7, with D perhaps given as TRBD1 or TRBD2 (6 bases each). Between the trimmed V and J ends, which lost 9 bases and 6 bases, there was a span of 20 bases. The CDR3 has 14 amino acids. CDR1 KGHDR and CDR2 SFDVKD come from the germline V gene.